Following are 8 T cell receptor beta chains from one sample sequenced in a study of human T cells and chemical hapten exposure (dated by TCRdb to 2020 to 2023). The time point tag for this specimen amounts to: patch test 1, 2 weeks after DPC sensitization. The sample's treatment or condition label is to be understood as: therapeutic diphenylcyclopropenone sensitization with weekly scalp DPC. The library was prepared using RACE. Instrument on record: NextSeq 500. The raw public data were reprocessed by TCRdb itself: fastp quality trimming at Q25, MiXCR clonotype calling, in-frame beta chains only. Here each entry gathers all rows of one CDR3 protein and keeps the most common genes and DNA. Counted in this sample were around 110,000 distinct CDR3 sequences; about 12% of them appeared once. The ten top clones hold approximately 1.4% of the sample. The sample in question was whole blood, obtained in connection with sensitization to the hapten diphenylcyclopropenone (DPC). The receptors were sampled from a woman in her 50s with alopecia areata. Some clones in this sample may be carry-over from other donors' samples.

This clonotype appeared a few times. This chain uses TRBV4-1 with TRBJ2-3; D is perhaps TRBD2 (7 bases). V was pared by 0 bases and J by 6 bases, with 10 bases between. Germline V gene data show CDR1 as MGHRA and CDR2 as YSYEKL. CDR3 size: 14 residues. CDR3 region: CASSQDGGRDTQYF. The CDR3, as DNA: TGCGCCAGCAGCCAAGACGGGGGGCGGGATACGCAGTATTTT.

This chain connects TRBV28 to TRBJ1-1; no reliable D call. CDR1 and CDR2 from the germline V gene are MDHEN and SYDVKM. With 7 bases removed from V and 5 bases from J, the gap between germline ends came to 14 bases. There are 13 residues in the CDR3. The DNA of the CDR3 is TGTGCCAGCAAGGGAGGGCTGCGGACTGAAGCTTTCTTT. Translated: CASKGGLRTEAFF.

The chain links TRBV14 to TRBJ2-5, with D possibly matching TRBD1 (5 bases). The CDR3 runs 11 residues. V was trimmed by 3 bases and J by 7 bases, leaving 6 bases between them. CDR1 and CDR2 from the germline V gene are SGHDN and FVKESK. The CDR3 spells CASSHQGTQYF. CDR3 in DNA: TGTGCCAGCAGCCACCAGGGGACCCAGTACTTC.

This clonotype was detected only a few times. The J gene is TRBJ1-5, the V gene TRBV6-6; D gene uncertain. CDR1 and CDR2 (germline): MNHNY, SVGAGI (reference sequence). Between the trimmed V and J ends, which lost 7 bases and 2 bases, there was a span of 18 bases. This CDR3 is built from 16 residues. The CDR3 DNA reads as TGTGCCAGCACTAAAACACTGTTGGGCGGCAATCAGCCCCAGCATTTT. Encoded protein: CASTKTLLGGNQPQHF.

The DNA for the CDR3 is TGTGCCAGCACCTTTCGGGGTTTGGGCACTGAAGCTTTCTTT. It yields the protein CASTFRGLGTEAFF. The rearrangement links TRBV28 to TRBJ1-1; D not resolved. The germline V gene encodes CDR1 MDHEN and CDR2 SYDVKM. The CDR3 has 14 amino acids. Between the trimmed V and J ends, which lost 7 bases and 4 bases, there was a span of 16 bases.

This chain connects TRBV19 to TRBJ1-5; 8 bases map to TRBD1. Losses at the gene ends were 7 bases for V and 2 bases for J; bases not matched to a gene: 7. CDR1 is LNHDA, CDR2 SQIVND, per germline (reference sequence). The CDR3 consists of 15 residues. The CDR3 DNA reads TGTGCCAGTACTGACAGGGGTTGGGGCAATCAGCCCCAGCATTTT. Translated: CASTDRGWGNQPQHF.

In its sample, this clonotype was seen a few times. DNA for the CDR3: TGCAGCGTTGCGGGTTCGAGGGAGGGCCCGGGGGAGCAGTACTTC. It yields the protein CSVAGSREGPGEQYF. The chain carries TRBV29-1 and TRBJ2-7; 7 bases agree with TRBD2. Per germline, CDR1 SQVTM and CDR2 ANQGSEA. The V segment lost 4 bases and the J segment 7 bases; nucleotides outside the gene matches: 16. CDR3 size: 15 residues.

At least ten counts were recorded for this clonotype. This chain's CDR3 is CASSQDEGQSVGSEAFF. The CDR3 DNA follows: TGTGCCAGCAGCCAAGATGAGGGACAGAGCGTGGGGTCTGAAGCTTTCTTT. The chain couples TRBV4-2 to TRBJ1-1; 7 bases align to TRBD1. V was clipped by 0 bases and J by 6 bases; unmatched bases: 13. The CDR3 consists of 17 residues. CDR1 LGHNA and CDR2 YNFKEQ come from the germline V gene.